The 29 T cell receptor beta chains presented below share a single source sample, sequenced in a study of T cells after yellow fever vaccination. TCRdb processed the 5' RACE reads anew with MiXCR; each CDR3 protein has one entry. Here the sample spans approximately 550,000 distinct CDR3 sequences, roughly 13% being singletons. Sequencing used PBMCs, obtained on the day of the yellow fever booster vaccination. These receptor sequences come from a man aged 25 to 40 who received the YFV17D yellow fever vaccine.

The sample holds many counts of this clonotype. The V and J genes are TRBV7-2 and TRBJ2-5, with 8 bases that match TRBD2. Germline V CDR1 and CDR2: SGHTA, FQGNSA. Trimming cost V 7 bases and J 5 bases; bases outside gene matches: 9. The CDR3 extends over 14 amino acids. In DNA form, the CDR3 reads TGTGCCAGCACCGTTTCCAGCGGGAGTGAGACCCAGTACTTC. Translated, it gives CASTVSSGSETQYF.

This clonotype was counted only a few times. The rearrangement joins TRBV6-2 or TRBV6-3 to TRBJ1-5, with D uncertain. The CDR3 consists of 13 residues. V lost 6 bases and J 7 bases, leaving 13 bases between the germline ends. CDR1 and CDR2 (germline): MNHEY, SVGEGT. The DNA for the CDR3 is TGTGCCAGCAGCGGACCGTTCGGGCAGCCCCAGCATTTT. Its protein product is CASSGPFGQPQHF.

V and J are TRBV9 and TRBJ2-3; D might be TRBD1 or TRBD2, each matching 5 bases. V shed 3 bases and J shed 10 bases, with 12 bases lying between them. The length of the CDR3 is 12 residues. Looked up from germline, CDR1 is SGDLS and CDR2 is YYNGEE. CDR3 sequence reads: CASSGDLGAQYF. CDR3 bases: TGTGCCAGCAGCGGAGACTTGGGGGCGCAGTATTTT.

This clonotype was counted a few times. The chain has TRBV3-1 and TRBJ1-5; D unclear. Germline V lookup: CDR1 LGHDT, CDR2 YNNKEL (reference sequence). The CDR3 has 15 residues. The V end was cut by 2 bases, the J end by 6 bases, with 14 bases between. CDR3 DNA: TGTGCCAGCAGCCAATCCGGAAGGGTTGGTCAGCCCCAGCATTTT. Amino acids: CASSQSGRVGQPQHF. Drawing the rest from reference TRBV3-1 and TRBJ1-5, the complete variable domain is DTAVSQTPKYLVTQMGNDKSIKCEQNLGHDTMYWYKQDSKKFLKIMFSYNNKELIINETVPNRFSPKSPDKAHLNLHINSLELGDSAVYFCASSQSGRVGQPQHFGDGTRLSIL.

J is TRBJ2-1 and V is TRBV30; 8 nucleotides align to TRBD1. After removal of 0 bases from V and 5 bases from J, the junction contained 9 bases not matched to a gene. Germline V CDR1 and CDR2: GTSNPN, SVGIG (reference sequence). The CDR3 is 16 residues long. The CDR3 here is CAWSVLGDRWDNEQFF. Written as DNA, the CDR3 is TGTGCCTGGAGTGTACTGGGGGACAGGTGGGACAATGAGCAGTTCTTC.

The chain links TRBV6-2 or TRBV6-3 to TRBJ2-7; D is perhaps TRBD1 (7 bases). Germline values: CDR1 MNHEY, CDR2 SVGEGT. CDR3 length: 13 residues. Trimming removed 6 bases at V and 1 base at J, with 10 bases between. The DNA of the CDR3 is TGTGCCAGCAGACCAGGGGGGTCCTACGAGCAGTACTTC. This translates into CASRPGGSYEQYF.

The table lists this clonotype with a few counts. The rearrangement uses TRBV6-4 and TRBJ2-2; TRBD2 might be the D (6 bases). V was shortened by 2 bases and J by 4 bases, with 8 bases between the two germline ends. There are 14 residues in the CDR3. The germline V gene has CDR1 MRHNA and CDR2 SNTAGT. This CDR3 is CASSDLGSTGELFF. Written as DNA, the CDR3 is TGTGCCAGCAGTGACCTCGGGAGCACCGGGGAGCTGTTTTTT.

Only a few counts were recorded for this clonotype. The chain combines TRBV19 with TRBJ2-1; 9 bases align to TRBD1. V lost 3 bases and J lost 5; bases outside the gene matches: 5. The V gene's germline CDR1 is LNHDA and CDR2 SQIVND (reference sequence). The CDR3 loop spans 15 amino acids. The CDR3 sequence: CASSMDRGSNNEQFF. DNA of the CDR3: TGTGCCAGTAGTATGGACAGGGGTTCGAACAATGAGCAGTTCTTC.

There are a few counts of this clonotype. The genes are TRBV25-1 and TRBJ1-2, with a tentative D call TRBD1 (5 bases). V lost 1 base to trimming and J lost 7 bases, with 16 bases between them. The CDR3 is made up of 15 amino acids. The V gene's germline CDR1 is MGHDK and CDR2 SYGVNS. The CDR3 DNA reads TGTGCCAGCAGTGAATCAGGCCCCGGGGGGGGTGGCTACACCTTC. Protein: CASSESGPGGGGYTF.

This clonotype has just a few counts. The chain recombines TRBV18 with TRBJ1-1; D uncertain. The CDR3 consists of 15 residues. Deletions cut 2 bases from V and 1 base from J, with 11 bases between. In germline, CDR1 is KGHSH, CDR2 LQKENI. CDR3 in amino acids: CASSPIGIGNTEAFF. The CDR3 DNA sequence: TGTGCCAGCTCACCAATAGGGATCGGGAACACTGAAGCTTTCTTT.

This clonotype appeared many times. The rearrangement joins TRBV7-2 to TRBJ2-3; D gene uncertain. V gave up 6 bases and J gave up 3 bases, with 19 bases separating them. Germline V gene lookup returns CDR1 SGHTA and CDR2 FQGNSA. CDR3 length: 16 residues. Here the CDR3 DNA reads TGTGCCAGCAGGCACCCAAGCACTGGTGTTACAGATACGCAGTATTTT. Translation: CASRHPSTGVTDTQYF.

CDR3 bases: TGTGCCAGCACCGGGCTCCGGACTAGCACCCCTGCAACCGGGGAGCTGTTTTTT. Translating it yields CASTGLRTSTPATGELFF. V and J are TRBV6-2 or TRBV6-3 and TRBJ2-2; TRBD2 matches at 8 bases. Trimming cost V 7 bases and J 5 bases; bases outside gene matches: 18. Looked up from germline, CDR1 is MNHEY and CDR2 is SVGEGT. This CDR3 contains 18 residues.

V gene TRBV10-3 combines with J gene TRBJ2-7; unclear D gene. From germline, CDR1 is ENHRY and CDR2 SYGVKD. The CDR3 spans 14 residues. V was clipped by 2 bases and J by 1 base, with 9 bases between them. The DNA of the CDR3 is TGTGCCATCAGTGAGGGTCTTAGTTCCTACGAGCAGTACTTC. Protein sequence: CAISEGLSSYEQYF.

The chain joins TRBV10-3 to TRBJ1-5, with 7 bases that match TRBD1. The J segment lost 1 base and the V segment lost 8 bases, leaving 5 bases of the junction unmatched. The germline V gene has CDR1 ENHRY and CDR2 SYGVKD. CDR3 length: 14 residues. The CDR3: CAIGRDRSNQPQHF. The DNA for the CDR3 is TGTGCCATCGGTCGGGACAGAAGCAATCAGCCCCAGCATTTT.

The chain carries TRBV7-8 and TRBJ2-5; possibly TRBD2 for D (6 bases). Germline V gives CDR1 SGHVS, CDR2 FQNEAQ. The length of the CDR3 is 18 residues. V shed 2 bases and J shed 1 base, with 20 bases lying between them. CDR3: CASSLRRLDRRGQETQYF. Here the CDR3 DNA reads TGTGCCAGCAGCTTACGAAGACTGGACCGGAGGGGCCAAGAGACCCAGTACTTC.

This clonotype was seen more than once but under ten times. The gene calls are TRBV20-1 and TRBJ2-3, with 15 bases identical to TRBD2. CDR1 and CDR2 from the germline V gene are DFQATT and SNEGSKA (reference sequence). V shed 5 bases and J 6 bases; nucleotides not matched to a gene: 3. The CDR3 is 14 residues long. The CDR3: CSAGLAGGFDTQYF. In DNA form, the CDR3 reads TGCAGTGCTGGACTAGCGGGAGGGTTCGATACGCAGTATTTT.

This clonotype was observed many times. This rearrangement joins TRBV7-2 to TRBJ2-2; 7 nucleotides match TRBD1. This CDR3 region has 15 residues. Germline-derived CDR1 and CDR2 are SGHTA and FQGNSA. V shed 2 bases, J shed 1 base, and the junction held 1 base outside the gene matches. The CDR3 region is CASSLRTGNTGELFF. In DNA form, the CDR3 reads TGTGCCAGCAGCTTAAGGACAGGGAACACCGGGGAGCTGTTTTTT.

This clonotype was seen many times. The chain carries TRBV5-1 and TRBJ2-2; 7 nucleotides line up with TRBD1. V lost 0 bases, J lost 7 bases, and 15 bases stayed unmatched. The germline V gene has CDR1 SGHRS and CDR2 YFSETQ. CDR3 length: 18 residues. DNA for the CDR3: TGCGCCAGCAGCTTGGCCCCAACAGGGGCCCGGACGAGCGGGGAGCTGTTTTTT. Translation: CASSLAPTGARTSGELFF.

This clonotype has more than one count but fewer than ten. The V and J genes are TRBV20-1 and TRBJ2-4, with D perhaps being TRBD1 or TRBD2 (5 bases each). CDR1 is DFQATT, CDR2 SNEGSKA, per germline (reference sequence). This CDR3 spans 14 amino acids. The germline V and J ends were trimmed by 3 bases and 1 base, with 10 bases remaining between them. The CDR3 nucleotides are TGCAGTGCTAGTCGGGGCGCCGCCAAAAACATTCAGTACTTC. This gives the protein CSASRGAAKNIQYF.

This clonotype showed up just a few times. V usage is TRBV7-2 and J usage is TRBJ2-1, with D possibly matching TRBD2 (5 bases). Looked up from germline, CDR1 is SGHTA and CDR2 is FQGNSA. V lost 5 bases and J lost 4, with 21 bases in between. This CDR3 has 17 residues. The CDR3 sequence: CASSTILAARRYNEQFF. DNA of the CDR3: TGTGCCAGCAGCACCATTTTGGCGGCCCGGAGGTACAATGAGCAGTTCTTC.

The CDR3 is CSAPYRDPAEQYF. The CDR3, as DNA: TGCAGTGCACCGTACCGGGACCCCGCCGAGCAGTACTTC. V is TRBV20-1 and J is TRBJ2-7; D is tentatively TRBD1 or TRBD2 (5 bases each). The germline V gene has CDR1 DFQATT and CDR2 SNEGSKA (reference sequence). CDR3 length equals 13 residues. Trimming stripped 6 bases from V and 6 bases from J, with 18 bases between.

The rearrangement uses TRBV6-5 and TRBJ2-1, with 7 positions matching TRBD2. Germline loops: CDR1 MNHEY, CDR2 SVGAGI. The junction had 1 base not matched to a gene; V was cut back by 3 bases and J by 8 bases. The CDR3 extends over 12 amino acids. DNA of the CDR3: TGTGCCAGCAGTTATAGCGGGCATGAGCAGTTCTTC. It yields the protein CASSYSGHEQFF.

The chain is built from TRBV11-2 and TRBJ2-1; D is perhaps TRBD2 (6 bases). The CDR3 runs to 15 residues. Germline-derived CDR1 and CDR2 are SGHAT and FQNNGV. V gave up 5 bases and J gave up 1 base, with 12 bases separating them. The CDR3 protein is CASSPQRVSYNEQFF. CDR3 DNA sequence: TGTGCCAGCAGCCCTCAGCGGGTGTCCTACAATGAGCAGTTCTTC.

The chain combines TRBV9 with TRBJ2-7, with 7 bases lining up with TRBD2. Germline values: CDR1 SGDLS, CDR2 YYNGEE. Germline trimming cut 2 bases from V and 6 bases from J; bases unmatched to any gene: 11. CDR3 size: 15 residues. The CDR3 protein is CASSVAGDGLREQYF. The CDR3 DNA follows: TGTGCCAGCAGCGTCGCGGGGGATGGCCTTCGCGAGCAGTACTTC.

This clonotype was counted a few times. The genes are TRBV7-9 and TRBJ2-7; D is unclear. Germline V lookup: CDR1 SEHNR, CDR2 FQNEAQ (reference sequence). With 3 bases removed from V and 6 bases from J, the gap between germline ends came to 6 bases. The CDR3 has 11 residues. The CDR3 coding sequence is TGTGCCAGCAGCTTCCAGATCGAGCAGTACTTC. The encoded protein is CASSFQIEQYF. Complete variable domain (other parts from reference TRBV7-9 and TRBJ2-7): DTGVSQNPRHKITKRGQNVTFRCDPISEHNRLYWYRQTLGQGPEFLTYFQNEAQLEKSRLLSDRFSAERPKGSFSTLEIQRTEQGDSAMYLCASSFQIEQYFGPGTRLTVT.

The V and J genes are TRBV12-3 or TRBV12-4 and TRBJ2-7; 8 bases fit TRBD1. J gave up 2 bases and V 6 bases, and 9 bases lay outside the gene matches. This CDR3 has 15 residues. CDR3 nucleotides: TGTGCCAGCAGCCTAGGACAGGGCTACCCCTACGAGCAGTACTTC. Translated, it gives CASSLGQGYPYEQYF.

This clonotype was counted at least ten times. The chain combines TRBV3-1 with TRBJ2-7; the D is unclear. V dropped 0 bases and J dropped 3 bases, with 0 bases sitting between them. Germline assignment: CDR1 LGHDT and CDR2 YNNKEL (reference sequence). The CDR3 runs 11 residues. The CDR3 DNA is TGTGCCAGCAGCCAAGACTACGAGCAGTACTTC. Amino acid sequence: CASSQDYEQYF.

The chain employs TRBV20-1 and TRBJ2-1, with D tentatively TRBD2 (5 bases). Per the germline V gene, CDR1 is DFQATT and CDR2 is SNEGSKA (reference sequence). CDR3 length: 12 amino acids. V shed 7 bases and J shed 3 bases, with 10 bases lying between them. The CDR3 reads CSGNGNYNEQFF. The CDR3 DNA is TGCAGTGGGAACGGGAACTACAATGAGCAGTTCTTC.

V gene TRBV30 combines with J gene TRBJ1-2; D perhaps matches TRBD1 (6 bases). The CDR3 loop spans 13 amino acids. V was pared by 8 bases and J by 6 bases, with 19 bases between. Per germline, CDR1 GTSNPN and CDR2 SVGIG (reference sequence). Written as DNA, the CDR3 is TGTGCCGTTGGTTGGGGGCACTCACATGGCTACACCTTC. As protein: CAVGWGHSHGYTF.